One sample yielded the 22 T cell receptor beta chains listed below, sequenced in a study of T cells after yellow fever vaccination. TCRdb itself ran the 5' RACE reads through MiXCR, one entry per CDR3 protein. Of some 350,000 distinct CDR3 sequences listed, about 8.7% are singletons. The material was PBMCs, obtained on the day of the first yellow fever vaccination. The receptor set was obtained from a man between 18 and 29 years old who received the YFV17D yellow fever vaccine.

This clonotype was counted at least ten times. This chain connects TRBV5-6 to TRBJ1-2, with no clear D. V lost 4 bases to trimming and J lost 1 base, with 20 bases between them. This CDR3 spans 17 amino acids. Germline V gene sequence: CDR1 SGHDT, CDR2 YYEEEE. The CDR3 nucleotides read TGTGCCAGCAGCCGGGCGGGCGGAGACGGCCTTAACTATGGCTACACCTTC. Translation: CASSRAGGDGLNYGYTF.

This clonotype was picked up many times. The junction and the germline gene differ at one end; a read error may be behind it. The CDR3 protein is CSVEGTGRSYEQYF. DNA for the CDR3: TGCAGCGTCGAAGGGACAGGGCGATCCTACGAGCAGTACTTC. V is TRBV29-1 and J is TRBJ2-7; TRBD1 matches 9 bases. In germline, CDR1 is SQVTM, CDR2 ANQGSEA. The CDR3 is 14 amino acids.

The gene calls are TRBV13 and TRBJ1-1; a weak D match, TRBD1 (5 bases). Germline CDR1 and CDR2: PRHDT and FYEKMQ (reference sequence). This CDR3 has 15 amino acids. V dropped 0 bases and J dropped 3 bases, with 11 bases sitting between them. CDR3 in DNA: TGTGCCAGCAGCTTAGGTTCGGGGGATTACACTGAAGCTTTCTTT. The encoded protein is CASSLGSGDYTEAFF.

This clonotype has just a few counts. The J gene is TRBJ1-6, the V gene TRBV6-5; no clear D. CDR1 and CDR2 from the germline V gene are MNHEY and SVGAGI. V dropped 3 bases and J dropped 6 bases, with 9 bases sitting between them. The CDR3 is 14 amino acids. Here the CDR3 DNA reads TGTGCCAGCAGTTATACCGTAACTAATTCACCCCTCCACTTT. It translates to CASSYTVTNSPLHF.

V usage is TRBV6-2 or TRBV6-3 and J usage is TRBJ1-2; possible D gene TRBD1, 5 bases. This CDR3 contains 14 residues. Germline loops: CDR1 MNHEY, CDR2 SVGEGT. V shed 6 bases and J shed 3 bases, with 14 bases lying between them. For the CDR3, the DNA is TGTGCCAGCAGCCCAGGGAGGCGCCACTATGGCTACACCTTC. Translating it yields CASSPGRRHYGYTF.

This clonotype was seen a few times. The rearrangement links TRBV20-1 to TRBJ2-3, with 9 bases lining up with TRBD2. CDR1 DFQATT and CDR2 SNEGSKA come from the germline V gene (reference sequence). The length of the CDR3 is 15 residues. The V gene end was trimmed by 7 bases and the J gene end by 4 bases; junction bases not matched to a gene: 12. The CDR3 loop reads CSELAAGGMPDTQYF. CDR3 in DNA: TGCAGTGAGCTGGCCGCGGGGGGGATGCCAGATACGCAGTATTTT.

V usage is TRBV6-1 and J usage is TRBJ1-3; no reliable D call. CDR1 is MNHNS and CDR2 is SASEGT in the germline V gene. With 4 bases removed from V and 2 bases from J, the gap between germline ends came to 18 bases. There are 17 residues in the CDR3. The CDR3 DNA sequence: TGTGCCAGCAGTGGGAATCCCACGATTTGGCCTGGAAACACCATATATTTT. Its translation: CASSGNPTIWPGNTIYF.

This clonotype was seen repeatedly, ten times or more. This chain joins TRBV5-1 and TRBJ2-6; D ambiguous. CDR1 is SGHRS, CDR2 YFSETQ, per germline. V was cut by 4 bases and J by 6 bases, with 5 bases left in between. CDR3 length: 12 amino acids. CDR3 coding DNA: TGCGCCAGCAGCCCCGAGGCCAACGTCCTGACTTTC. This encodes CASSPEANVLTF.

The chain links TRBV29-1 to TRBJ2-1; D could derive from TRBD1 or TRBD2 (6 bases each). Trimming stripped 4 bases from V and 5 bases from J, with 9 bases between. Germline CDR1 is SQVTM and CDR2 is ANQGSEA. This CDR3 is built from 12 residues. The CDR3 region is CSVGGADNEQFF. DNA of the CDR3: TGCAGCGTTGGGGGGGCCGACAATGAGCAGTTCTTC.

There are many counts of this clonotype. The genes are TRBV20-1 and TRBJ2-5; 13 nucleotides align to TRBD2. This CDR3 has 13 residues. Trimming removed 5 bases from V and 3 bases from J; junction bases left unmatched: 0. Germline V gives CDR1 DFQATT, CDR2 SNEGSKA (reference sequence). CDR3: CSAGTSGKETQYF. Here the CDR3 DNA reads TGCAGTGCTGGGACTAGCGGGAAAGAGACCCAGTACTTC.

This clonotype has only a few counts. V is TRBV12-3 or TRBV12-4 and J is TRBJ1-3, with D unclear. V was pared by 6 bases and J by 4 bases, with 13 bases between. This CDR3 has 14 residues. This CDR3 reads CASSLELRGNTIYF. The DNA for the CDR3 is TGTGCCAGCAGCCTAGAATTACGGGGAAACACCATATATTTT.

CDR3 sequence reads: CASSQEMGGPTDTQYF. The CDR3 coding sequence is TGTGCCAGCAGCCAAGAAATGGGGGGGCCCACAGATACGCAGTATTTT. The chain is built from TRBV14 and TRBJ2-3; D may be TRBD2 (7 bases). Germline lookup yields CDR1 SGHDN and CDR2 FVKESK. V shed 0 bases and J shed 2 bases, with 12 bases lying between them. There are 16 residues in the CDR3.

The rearrangement uses TRBV6-1 and TRBJ2-3; D perhaps matches TRBD2 (5 bases). CDR3 length equals 17 residues. Germline V CDR1 and CDR2: MNHNS, SASEGT. V was pared by 6 bases and J by 4 bases, with 23 bases between. The CDR3: CASRVGGLYSSADTQYF. The CDR3 DNA reads TGTGCCAGCAGGGTAGGAGGCCTATACTCAAGCGCAGATACGCAGTATTTT.

The V call is TRBV5-1, the J call TRBJ1-6; unclear D gene. Trimming pared 4 bases from V and 5 bases from J, leaving 19 bases between. The germline CDR1 and CDR2 sequences are SGHRS and YFSETQ. CDR3 length: 17 amino acids. The DNA for the CDR3 is TGCGCCAGCAGCCCCACCCTAAAAGGCTACGATAATTCACCCCTCCACTTT. Its protein product is CASSPTLKGYDNSPLHF. Combining the CDR3 with reference TRBV5-1 and TRBJ1-6 gives the whole variable domain KAGVTQTPRYLIKTRGQQVTLSCSPISGHRSVSWYQQTPGQGLQFLFEYFSETQRNKGNFPGRFSGRQFSNSRSEMNVSTLELGDSALYLCASSPTLKGYDNSPLHFGNGTRLTVT.

This clonotype turned up a few times. The chain couples TRBV6-5 to TRBJ1-1; perhaps TRBD1 as D (5 bases). This CDR3 is built from 15 residues. Germline V gene lookup returns CDR1 MNHEY and CDR2 SVGAGI. The germline V and J ends were trimmed by 0 bases and 6 bases, with 14 bases remaining between them. In nucleotides, the CDR3 is TGTGCCAGCAGTTACTCGGTCTTCGGGGCTTCTGAAGCTTTCTTT. Translated: CASSYSVFGASEAFF.

The genes are TRBV5-1 and TRBJ2-3; 8 nucleotides agree with TRBD1. The CDR3 runs 14 residues. The V segment lost 3 bases and the J segment 2 bases; nucleotides outside the gene matches: 2. Per the germline V gene, CDR1 is SGHRS and CDR2 is YFSETQ. The CDR3 is CASSYQGATDTQYF. The CDR3 DNA sequence: TGCGCCAGCAGCTACCAGGGGGCCACAGATACGCAGTATTTT.

This clonotype was seen more than once but under ten times. V is TRBV29-1 and J is TRBJ1-1, with 7 bases matching TRBD1. Germline V gives CDR1 SQVTM, CDR2 ANQGSEA. There are 15 residues in the CDR3. V shed 0 bases, J shed 6 bases, and the junction held 10 bases outside the gene matches. The CDR3 sequence is CSVEEYSGGKAEAFF. The CDR3 DNA reads TGCAGCGTTGAAGAGTACTCAGGGGGTAAAGCTGAAGCTTTCTTT.

The chain joins TRBV11-2 to TRBJ1-1; unclear D gene. CDR3 length: 17 residues. Trimming removed 0 bases from V and 2 bases from J, with 16 bases in between. From germline, CDR1 is SGHAT and CDR2 FQNNGV. The CDR3 loop is CASSLEEGAGPNTEAFF. In DNA, the CDR3 is TGTGCCAGCAGCTTAGAAGAGGGAGCAGGACCCAACACTGAAGCTTTCTTT.

This sequence joins TRBV7-9 and TRBJ2-1; D not certain. V was cut by 0 bases and J by 3 bases, with 6 bases left in between. This CDR3 comprises 14 residues. Germline loops: CDR1 SEHNR, CDR2 FQNEAQ (reference sequence). DNA of the CDR3: TGTGCCAGCAGCTTAGCAAGCTACTACAATGAGCAGTTCTTC. It codes for CASSLASYYNEQFF.

This clonotype was seen a single time. The rearrangement joins TRBV2 to TRBJ1-5, with unresolved D. The CDR3 covers 15 residues. The V end lost 6 bases, the J end lost 1 base, and 13 bases lay between the germline ends. CDR1 and CDR2 from the germline V gene are SNHLY and FYNNEI. The CDR3: CASRESRASNQPQHF. CDR3 bases: TGTGCCAGCAGGGAAAGTAGGGCGAGCAATCAGCCCCAGCATTTT.

A few counts support this clonotype. This chain joins TRBV9 and TRBJ2-5; perhaps TRBD2 as D (5 bases). CDR1 is SGDLS and CDR2 is YYNGEE in the germline V gene. With 4 bases removed from V and 5 bases from J, the gap between germline ends came to 18 bases. This CDR3 region has 15 residues. CDR3 sequence reads: CASSSLEGFLETQYF. CDR3 sequence (DNA): TGTGCCAGCAGCTCCCTTGAGGGATTTCTGGAGACCCAGTACTTC. The full variable domain, with the rest looked up from reference TRBV9 and TRBJ2-5, is DSGVTQTPKHLITATGQRVTLRCSPRSGDLSVYWYQQSLDQGLQFLIQYYNGEERAKGNILERFSAQQFPDLHSELNLSSLELGDSALYFCASSSLEGFLETQYFGPGTRLLVL.

The table lists this clonotype with a few counts. The chain recombines TRBV5-6 with TRBJ1-1, with 9 bases fitting TRBD1. V was clipped by 4 bases and J by 2 bases; unmatched bases: 6. Germline V gene sequence: CDR1 SGHDT, CDR2 YYEEEE. The CDR3 extends over 15 amino acids. In nucleotides, the CDR3 is TGTGCCAGCAGCCGGGACAGGGAATTTAACACTGAAGCTTTCTTT. As protein: CASSRDREFNTEAFF.